These 15 T cell receptor beta chains came from one sample sequenced in a study of T cell responses to AZD1222 COVID-19 vaccine. Repertoires were generated with immunoSEQ multiplex PCR, while TCRdb's copy carries only in-frame clones and drops some. The sample holds 210,000 or so clones, about 95% seen once. Specimen: peripheral blood, collected 28 days after the second dose of the MenACWY control vaccine. These receptors originate from an adult who received the MenACWY meningococcal vaccine as a control.

This rearrangement joins TRBV23-1 to TRBJ1-5; weak D call: TRBD1 (6 bases). TRBV23-1 is placed among ORFs of uncertain function. The CDR3 has 16 residues. V shed 0 bases and J shed 3 bases, with 12 bases lying between them. Here the CDR3 DNA reads TGCGCCAGCAGTCAATCCCGGCCAGGGGACAATCAGCCCCAGCATTTT. It specifies CASSQSRPGDNQPQHF.

The V call is TRBV6-5, the J call TRBJ1-6; D gene uncertain. Germline V gene sequence: CDR1 MNHEY, CDR2 SVGAGI. There are 12 residues in the CDR3. Trimming cost V 6 bases and J 4 bases, with 4 bases left between them. CDR3 coding DNA: TGTGCCAGCAGACAATATAATTCACCCCTCCACTTT. It encodes CASRQYNSPLHF.

The count of this clone is one. V is TRBV15 and J is TRBJ2-3, with D possibly being TRBD2 (5 bases). Trimming stripped 0 bases from V and 4 bases from J, with 14 bases between. Germline V gene sequence: CDR1 LNHNV, CDR2 YYDKDF (reference sequence). CDR3 length equals 16 residues. The CDR3 nucleotides are TGTGCCACCAGCAGAGATCGGGCGGGCCTTTCAGATACGCAGTATTTT. As protein: CATSRDRAGLSDTQYF.

The CDR3 bases are TGTGCCAGCAGCATAGACAGGGACCCCTCCTACGAGCAGTACTTC. It encodes CASSIDRDPSYEQYF. The chain carries TRBV5-4 and TRBJ2-7, with 7 bases aligning to TRBD1. V trimming: 4 bases; J trimming: 0 bases; junction bases outside the gene matches: 7. CDR1 and CDR2 (germline): SGHNT, YYREEE (reference sequence). This CDR3 spans 15 amino acids. Combining the CDR3 with reference TRBV5-4 and TRBJ2-7 gives the whole variable domain ETGVTQSPTHLIKTRGQQVTLRCSSQSGHNTVSWYQQALGQGPQFIFQYYREEENGRGNFPPRFSGLQFPNYSSELNVNALELDDSALYLCASSIDRDPSYEQYFGPGTRLTVT.

This chain uses TRBV10-3 with TRBJ2-3; unclear D gene. The CDR3 has 15 amino acids. Trimming cost V 2 bases and J 4 bases, with 13 bases left between them. Germline V gene lookup returns CDR1 ENHRY and CDR2 SYGVKD. CDR3 in amino acids: CAISETLHKADTQYF. The CDR3 nucleotides read TGTGCCATCAGTGAGACTCTTCATAAGGCAGATACGCAGTATTTT.

V gene TRBV30 combines with J gene TRBJ2-2; TRBD2 is a possible D gene (6 bases). V lost 5 bases and J 6 bases, leaving 22 bases between the germline ends. Germline CDR1 is GTSNPN and CDR2 is SVGIG (reference sequence). The CDR3 loop spans 16 amino acids. In nucleotides, the CDR3 is TGTGCCTGGCGACTAGTGTCGGCCATGACCCCCGGGGAGCTGTTTTTT. Its translation is CAWRLVSAMTPGELFF.

This rearrangement joins TRBV6-1 to TRBJ2-3; 15 positions match TRBD2. The germline V gene has CDR1 MNHNS and CDR2 SASEGT. This CDR3 is 17 amino acids long. V shed 3 bases, J shed 4 bases, and the junction held 5 bases outside the gene matches. CDR3 region: CASSDGLAGGLADTQYF. In DNA form, the CDR3 reads TGTGCCAGCAGTGACGGACTAGCGGGGGGGCTCGCAGATACGCAGTATTTT.

This rearrangement joins TRBV3-1 (or the pseudogene TRBV3-2) to TRBJ2-7, with TRBD1 identical over 7 bases. J was trimmed by 3 bases and V by 0 bases; bases with no gene match: 5. This CDR3 spans 15 amino acids. Per germline, CDR1 LGHDT and CDR2 YNNKEL (reference sequence). CDR3 amino acids: CASSQDGTAYYEQYF. The CDR3 bases are TGTGCCAGCAGCCAAGACGGGACAGCCTACTACGAGCAGTACTTC.

The V and J genes are TRBV7-2 and TRBJ2-5; D gene unclear. V was trimmed by 3 bases and J by 5 bases, leaving 10 bases between them. The germline gives CDR1 SGHTA, CDR2 FQGNSA. There are 13 residues in the CDR3. In DNA form, the CDR3 reads TGTGCCAGCAGCTTCGGCGTGATGGAGACCCAGTACTTC. It translates to CASSFGVMETQYF.

The chain joins TRBV12-5 to TRBJ2-1; the match to TRBD1 covers 7 bases. The length of the CDR3 is 11 residues. The V segment lost 10 bases and the J segment 9 bases; nucleotides outside the gene matches: 6. The germline V gene encodes CDR1 LGHNT and CDR2 FRNRAP. The CDR3 loop is CATQTGREQFF. In DNA, the CDR3 is TGTGCTACCCAGACAGGGCGTGAGCAGTTCTTC.

The V gene is TRBV27, the J gene TRBJ1-3; unclear D gene. Germline V gene sequence: CDR1 MNHEY, CDR2 SMNVEV (reference sequence). Trimming shortened V by 4 bases and J by 9 bases, and 7 bases separated the two germline ends. The CDR3 has 11 amino acids. CDR3 sequence: CASSSMGTIYF. CDR3 nucleotide sequence: TGTGCCAGCAGTTCGATGGGCACCATATATTTT.

This chain joins TRBV7-6 and TRBJ2-7, with 7 bases identical to TRBD2. The germline gives CDR1 SGHVS, CDR2 FNYEAQ. Unmatched junction bases numbered 5, after V lost 3 bases and J lost 3 bases. The CDR3 is made up of 14 amino acids. The CDR3 sequence is CASSFWGEGYEQYF. The CDR3 DNA reads TGTGCCAGCAGCTTTTGGGGGGAGGGCTACGAGCAGTACTTC.

The J gene is TRBJ1-6, the V gene TRBV28; D is ambiguous. The CDR3 consists of 15 residues. Germline CDR1 MDHEN, CDR2 SYDVKM. V dropped 1 base and J dropped 7 bases, with 11 bases sitting between them. CDR3 in amino acids: CASSLFRQANSPLHF. DNA of the CDR3: TGTGCCAGCAGTTTATTTCGGCAGGCGAATTCACCCCTCCACTTT.

The chain recombines TRBV27 with TRBJ1-4, with TRBD1 matching over 8 bases. CDR3 size: 14 residues. CDR1 is MNHEY and CDR2 is SMNVEV in the germline V gene (reference sequence). V dropped 5 bases and J dropped 7; count of bases not matched to a gene: 6. The CDR3 DNA sequence: TGTGCCAGCAGTGTGCGACAGGGGTTTGAAAAACTGTTTTTT. This translates into CASSVRQGFEKLFF.

The chain is built from TRBV7-2 and TRBJ2-3; D call uncertain. Germline lookup yields CDR1 SGHTA and CDR2 FQGNSA. This CDR3 has 12 amino acids. Trimming removed 4 bases at V and 2 bases at J, with 4 bases between. In DNA, the CDR3 is TGTGCCAGCAGCTACTCCACAGATACGCAGTATTTT. Translation: CASSYSTDTQYF.